Below, 3 T cell receptor beta chains from the same sample are listed, as sequenced in a study of T cell clones after liver transplantation. Here immunoSEQ multiplex PCR was the method, and the copy in TCRdb shows in-frame clones only, minus some. The sample has 70,000 to 95,000 clones, roughly 80% seen once. The source was CD4+ T cells from blood, collected at the 22-month timepoint. The receptors stem from a human patient who received a liver transplant. The graft donor may be the source of some T cells.

The genes are TRBV7-6 and TRBJ2-7, with 10 bases fitting TRBD2. There are 17 residues in the CDR3. The V gene's germline CDR1 is SGHVS and CDR2 FNYEAQ. The V gene end was trimmed by 0 bases and the J gene end by 2 bases; junction bases not matched to a gene: 7. This CDR3 reads CASSLASGGYETYEQYF. CDR3 nucleotide sequence: TGTGCCAGCAGCTTAGCTAGCGGGGGGTACGAGACCTACGAGCAGTACTTC.

This chain uses TRBV5-3 with TRBJ1-4, with D perhaps matching TRBD1 (6 bases). Being an ORF, TRBV5-3 has a function that is uncertain. The CDR3 loop spans 17 amino acids. V was trimmed by 4 bases and J by 8 bases, leaving 24 bases between them. This CDR3 reads CARSNLVMRGRGEKLFF. The CDR3 region has the DNA TGTGCCAGAAGCAACCTTGTGATGAGGGGGAGAGGGGAAAAACTGTTTTTT.

V gene TRBV6-1 combines with J gene TRBJ2-1; TRBD2 might be the D (6 bases). CDR1 and CDR2 (germline): MNHNS, SASEGT. V was cut by 0 bases and J by 8 bases, with 17 bases left in between. The CDR3 is made up of 16 amino acids. This chain's CDR3 is CASSEAFALERDEQFF. DNA for the CDR3: TGTGCCAGCAGTGAAGCGTTCGCCCTCGAGCGGGATGAGCAGTTCTTC.